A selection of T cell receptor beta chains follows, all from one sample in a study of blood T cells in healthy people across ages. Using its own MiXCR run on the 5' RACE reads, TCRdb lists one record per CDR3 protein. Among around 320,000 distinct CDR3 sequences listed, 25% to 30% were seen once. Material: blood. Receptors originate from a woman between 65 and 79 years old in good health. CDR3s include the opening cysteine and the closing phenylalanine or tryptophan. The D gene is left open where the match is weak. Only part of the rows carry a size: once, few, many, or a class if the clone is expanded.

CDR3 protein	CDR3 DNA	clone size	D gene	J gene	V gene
CASRWAPTETQYF	TGTGCCAGCAGGTGGGCCCCGACTGAGACCCAGTACTTC	.	.	TRBJ2-5	TRBV6-1
CASSSQGGNQPQHF	TGTGCCAGCAGCTCGCAGGGTGGCAATCAGCCCCAGCATTTT	few	.	TRBJ1-5	TRBV7-9
CASQQGGYNEQFF	TGTGCCAGCCAACAGGGAGGGTACAATGAGCAGTTCTTC	few	.	TRBJ2-1	TRBV6-6
CASSFSTDNTGEPFF	TGTGCCAGCAGCTTCTCAACGGACAACACCGGGGAGCCGTTTTTT	once	.	TRBJ2-2	TRBV7-9
CSATLSHVRALGYTF	TGCAGTGCAACCTTATCTCACGTCAGGGCGCTTGGCTACACCTTC	few	.	TRBJ1-2	TRBV20-1
CATIGEWTEAFF	TGTGCCACCATAGGAGAATGGACTGAAGCTTTCTTT	.	.	TRBJ1-1	TRBV28
CSVRTSPQEQFF	TGCAGCGTCAGGACTAGCCCCCAGGAGCAGTTCTTC	once	TRBD2	TRBJ2-1	TRBV29-1
CASSLTGQGAARLTDTRYF	TGTGCCAGCAGCTTAACCGGACAGGGGGCAGCGAGACTCACAGATACGCGGTATTTT	few	TRBD1	TRBJ2-3	TRBV7-2
CASSLAFRQPNEKLFF	TGTGCCAGCAGCTTAGCTTTTCGACAGCCTAATGAAAAACTGTTTTTT	few	.	TRBJ1-4	TRBV7-6
CASSDGGAWGYTF	TGCGCCAGCAGTGACGGGGGCGCGTGGGGCTACACCTTC	few	.	TRBJ1-2	TRBV10-2
CASSPNGRSYEQYF	TGTGCCAGCAGCCCCAACGGGAGGTCCTACGAGCAGTACTTC	.	TRBD2	TRBJ2-7	TRBV5-6
CASSPLDRAGENFEQFF	TGTGCCAGCTCACCACTCGACAGGGCGGGGGAAAATTTTGAGCAGTTCTTC	.	.	TRBJ2-1	TRBV18
CASSWQNYEQYF	TGTGCCAGCAGTTGGCAAAACTACGAGCAGTACTTC	.	.	TRBJ2-7	TRBV28
CSVVAPTGNYGYTF	TGCAGTGTTGTGGCCCCGACAGGGAACTATGGCTACACCTTC	.	TRBD1	TRBJ1-2	TRBV29-1
CASSWTGVTGNTIYF	TGTGCCAGCAGCTGGACAGGGGTGACTGGAAACACCATATATTTT	.	TRBD1	TRBJ1-3	TRBV7-8
CASSQDLSGLAGTKVF	TGTGCCAGCAGCCAAGACTTATCTGGACTAGCGGGAACGAAGGTCTTC	.	TRBD2	TRBJ2-5	TRBV4-2
CASSYSNPGKYEQYF	TGTGCCAGCAGTTACTCGAATCCGGGAAAATACGAGCAGTACTTC	few	.	TRBJ2-7	TRBV6-2/TRBV6-3
CASSYLGPFSSYEQYF	TGTGCCAGCAGTTACTTGGGTCCGTTCAGCTCCTACGAGCAGTACTTC	few	.	TRBJ2-7	TRBV6-2/TRBV6-3
CSPSGTGLKDTQYF	TGCAGTCCCTCCGGCACGGGACTAAAAGATACGCAGTATTTT	many	TRBD2	TRBJ2-3	TRBV20-1
CASSPSLPGSGETQYF	TGTGCCAGCAGTCCCAGCCTTCCGGGATCAGGAGAGACCCAGTACTTC	.	.	TRBJ2-5	TRBV12-3/TRBV12-4
CASSLAGTGGFQYF	TGTGCCAGCAGTTTAGCCGGGACAGGGGGCTTTCAGTACTTC	few	TRBD1	TRBJ2-4	TRBV28
CASSIYSNRDEKLFF	TGTGCCAGTAGTATCTATTCGAACCGGGATGAAAAACTGTTTTTT	.	.	TRBJ1-4	TRBV19
CASSSTGPNSYNEQFF	TGTGCCAGCAGCTCGACAGGACCGAACTCCTACAATGAGCAGTTCTTC	few	.	TRBJ2-1	TRBV7-6
CSAGLVTSGELFF	TGCAGCGCGGGACTAGTTACGAGCGGGGAGCTGTTTTTT	.	TRBD2	TRBJ2-2	TRBV29-1
CASSRDSDTQYF	TGTGCCAGCAGTCGGGATTCAGATACGCAGTATTTT	.	.	TRBJ2-3	TRBV6-5
CAGVRAGSSYNEQFF	TGTGCCGGGGTAAGAGCGGGGAGCTCCTACAATGAGCAGTTCTTC	few	TRBD2	TRBJ2-1	TRBV7-9
CASSLAVDLAFRSNEQFF	TGTGCCAGCAGTTTAGCCGTCGACCTAGCATTTCGTTCCAATGAGCAGTTCTTC	few	.	TRBJ2-1	TRBV28
CARTYYGYTF	TGCGCCAGAACCTATTATGGCTACACCTTC	many	.	TRBJ1-2	TRBV5-1
CASSVSSSYNSPLHF	TGTGCCAGCAGCGTATCGAGCTCCTATAATTCACCCCTCCACTTT	.	.	TRBJ1-6	TRBV9